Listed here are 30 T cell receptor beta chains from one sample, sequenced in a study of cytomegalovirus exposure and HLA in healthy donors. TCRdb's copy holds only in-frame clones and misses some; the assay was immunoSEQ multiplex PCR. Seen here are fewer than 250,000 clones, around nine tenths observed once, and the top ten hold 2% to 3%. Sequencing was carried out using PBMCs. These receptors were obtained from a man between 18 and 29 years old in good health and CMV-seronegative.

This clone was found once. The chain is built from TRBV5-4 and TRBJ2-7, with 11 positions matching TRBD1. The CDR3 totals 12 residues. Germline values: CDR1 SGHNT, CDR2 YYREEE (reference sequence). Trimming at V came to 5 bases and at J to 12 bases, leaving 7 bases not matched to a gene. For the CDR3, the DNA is TGTGCCAGCAGTCGGACAGGGGGCGCTTCGTACTTC. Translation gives CASSRTGGASYF.

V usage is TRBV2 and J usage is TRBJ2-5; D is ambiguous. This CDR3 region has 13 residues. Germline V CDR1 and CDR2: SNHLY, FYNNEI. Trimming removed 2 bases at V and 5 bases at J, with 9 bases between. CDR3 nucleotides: TGTGCCAGCAGTGAAATGGGCTGGGAGACCCAGTACTTC. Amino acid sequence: CASSEMGWETQYF.

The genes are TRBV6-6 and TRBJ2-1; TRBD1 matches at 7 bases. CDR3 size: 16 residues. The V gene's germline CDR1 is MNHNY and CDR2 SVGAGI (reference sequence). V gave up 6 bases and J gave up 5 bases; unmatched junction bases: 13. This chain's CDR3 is CASRRPTGTVNNEQFF. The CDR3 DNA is TGTGCCAGCAGACGCCCGACCGGGACAGTGAACAATGAGCAGTTCTTC.

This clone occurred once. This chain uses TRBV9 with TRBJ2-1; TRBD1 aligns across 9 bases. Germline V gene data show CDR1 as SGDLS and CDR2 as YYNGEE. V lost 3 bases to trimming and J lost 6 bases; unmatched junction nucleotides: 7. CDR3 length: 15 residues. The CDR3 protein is CASSAGRDRANEQFF. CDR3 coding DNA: TGTGCCAGCAGCGCAGGCCGGGACAGGGCCAATGAGCAGTTCTTC.

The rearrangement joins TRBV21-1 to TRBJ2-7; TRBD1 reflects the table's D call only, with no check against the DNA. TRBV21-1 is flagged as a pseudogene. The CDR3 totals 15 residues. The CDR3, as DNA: TGTGCCAGCAGCTACGGACAGGGGGCTCACTACGAGCAGTACTTC. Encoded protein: CASSYGQGAHYEQYF.

CDR3 in amino acids: CASSPRQGTDTQYF. The CDR3 DNA follows: TGTGCCAGCTCACCGCGACAGGGCACAGATACGCAGTATTTT. V is TRBV18 and J is TRBJ2-3, with D possibly matching TRBD1 (6 bases). Germline CDR1 and CDR2: KGHSH and LQKENI. V was trimmed by 3 bases and J by 1 base, leaving 8 bases between them. This CDR3 comprises 14 residues.

This CDR3 is CASSNRGGYEQYF. CDR3 DNA sequence: TGTGCCAGCAGCAACAGGGGTGGCTACGAGCAGTACTTC. The rearrangement links TRBV7-9 to TRBJ2-7; TRBD1 agrees at 7 bases. Germline-derived CDR1 and CDR2 are SEHNR and FQNEAQ (reference sequence). This CDR3 spans 13 amino acids. V lost 5 bases and J lost 3; bases outside the gene matches: 4.

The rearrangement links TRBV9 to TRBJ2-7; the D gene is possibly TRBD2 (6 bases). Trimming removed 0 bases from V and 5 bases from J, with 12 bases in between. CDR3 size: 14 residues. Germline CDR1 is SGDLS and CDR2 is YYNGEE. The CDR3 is CASSVGGAGHEQYF. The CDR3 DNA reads TGTGCCAGCAGCGTAGGGGGCGCGGGGCACGAGCAGTACTTC.

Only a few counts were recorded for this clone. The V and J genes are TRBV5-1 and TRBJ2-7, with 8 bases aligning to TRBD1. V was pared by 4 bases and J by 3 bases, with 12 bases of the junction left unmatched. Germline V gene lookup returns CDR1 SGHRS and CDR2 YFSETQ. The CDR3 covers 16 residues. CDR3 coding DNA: TGCGCCAGCAGCCCCGCAATGGACAGGGACGACTACGAGCAGTACTTC. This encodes CASSPAMDRDDYEQYF.

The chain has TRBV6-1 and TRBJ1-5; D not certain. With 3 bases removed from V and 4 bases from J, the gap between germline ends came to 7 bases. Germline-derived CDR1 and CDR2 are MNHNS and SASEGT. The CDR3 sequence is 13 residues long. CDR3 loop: CASSEQANQPQHF. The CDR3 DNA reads TGTGCCAGCAGTGAGCAGGCAAATCAGCCCCAGCATTTT.

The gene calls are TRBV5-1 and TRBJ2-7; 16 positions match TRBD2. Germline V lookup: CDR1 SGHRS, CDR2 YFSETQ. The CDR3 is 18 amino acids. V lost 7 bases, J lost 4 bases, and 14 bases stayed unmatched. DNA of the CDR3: TGCGCCAGCGCCTCCGGGACTAGCGGGGGGGCAGAACTTTACGAGCAGTACTTC. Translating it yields CASASGTSGGAELYEQYF.

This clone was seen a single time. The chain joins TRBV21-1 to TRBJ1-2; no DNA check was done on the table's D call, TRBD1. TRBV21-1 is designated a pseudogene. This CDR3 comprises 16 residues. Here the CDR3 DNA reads TGTGCCAGCAGCAAAGAGAGGGACAGGGTAGAGGAGGGCTACACCTTC. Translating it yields CASSKERDRVEEGYTF.

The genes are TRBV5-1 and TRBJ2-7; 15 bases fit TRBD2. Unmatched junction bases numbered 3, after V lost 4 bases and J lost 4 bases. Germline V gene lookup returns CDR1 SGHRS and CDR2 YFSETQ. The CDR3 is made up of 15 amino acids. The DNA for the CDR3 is TGCGCCAGCAGCGACGGGACTAGCGGGGGGTACGAGCAGTACTTC. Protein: CASSDGTSGGYEQYF.

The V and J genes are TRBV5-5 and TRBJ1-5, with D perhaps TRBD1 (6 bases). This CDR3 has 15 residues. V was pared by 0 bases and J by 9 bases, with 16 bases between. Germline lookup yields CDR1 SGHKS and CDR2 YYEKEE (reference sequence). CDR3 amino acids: CASSLAGQLDRPQHF. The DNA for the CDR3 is TGTGCCAGCAGCTTGGCCGGACAGTTAGATCGGCCCCAGCATTTT. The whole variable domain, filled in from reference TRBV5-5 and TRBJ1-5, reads DAGVTQSPTHLIKTRGQQVTLRCSPISGHKSVSWYQQVLGQGPQFIFQYYEKEERGRGNFPDRFSARQFPNYSSELNVNALLLGDSALYLCASSLAGQLDRPQHFGDGTRLSIL.

The CDR3 nucleotides are TGTGCCAGCAGCCCGGGGAAACTCCTCTCCTACAATGAGCAGTTCTTC. Translated: CASSPGKLLSYNEQFF. This chain connects TRBV9 to TRBJ2-1; possibly TRBD2 for D (5 bases). This CDR3 spans 16 amino acids. Deletions cut 4 bases from V and 0 bases from J, with 14 bases between. CDR1 and CDR2 from the germline V gene are SGDLS and YYNGEE.

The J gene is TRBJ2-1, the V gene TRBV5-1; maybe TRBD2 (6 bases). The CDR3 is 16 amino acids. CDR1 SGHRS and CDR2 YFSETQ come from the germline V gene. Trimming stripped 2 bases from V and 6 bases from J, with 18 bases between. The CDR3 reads CASSFFATRGSNEQFF. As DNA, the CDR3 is TGCGCCAGCAGCTTTTTCGCGACTAGAGGCAGCAATGAGCAGTTCTTC.

The CDR3, as DNA: TGCGCCAGCAGCTTGGAGGTTAGCCTATACAATGAGCAGTTCTTC. It translates to CASSLEVSLYNEQFF. The V gene is TRBV5-1, the J gene TRBJ2-1; D unclear. Trimming took off 0 bases at V and 4 bases at J, with 11 bases between the two ends. The length of the CDR3 is 15 residues. The germline V gene encodes CDR1 SGHRS and CDR2 YFSETQ.

The CDR3 DNA reads TGCAGCGTTGAAGATGGGGTAGTGGGGCAGTCTGGCTATGGCTACACCTTC. It translates to CSVEDGVVGQSGYGYTF. The chain uses TRBV29-1 and TRBJ1-2, with D possibly being TRBD1 (5 bases). CDR1 and CDR2 (germline): SQVTM, ANQGSEA. There are 17 residues in the CDR3. V was clipped by 0 bases and J by 4 bases, with 21 bases between them.

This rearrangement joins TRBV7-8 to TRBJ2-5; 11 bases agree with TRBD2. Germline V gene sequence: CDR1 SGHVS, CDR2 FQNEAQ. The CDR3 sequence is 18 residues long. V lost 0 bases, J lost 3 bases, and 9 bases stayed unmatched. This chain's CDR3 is CASSLALAGGRGKETQYF. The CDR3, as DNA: TGTGCCAGCAGCTTAGCCCTAGCGGGAGGCCGGGGCAAAGAGACCCAGTACTTC.

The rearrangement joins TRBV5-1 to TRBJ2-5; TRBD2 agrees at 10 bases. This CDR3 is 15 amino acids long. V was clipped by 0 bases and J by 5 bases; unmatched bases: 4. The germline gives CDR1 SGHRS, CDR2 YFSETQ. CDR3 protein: CASSLDPSGGETQYF. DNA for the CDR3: TGCGCCAGCAGCTTGGACCCTAGCGGGGGTGAGACCCAGTACTTC.

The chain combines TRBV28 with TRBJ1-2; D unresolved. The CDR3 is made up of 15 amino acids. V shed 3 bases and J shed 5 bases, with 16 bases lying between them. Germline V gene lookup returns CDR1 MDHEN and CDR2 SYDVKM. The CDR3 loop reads CASSFTEGRAYGYTF. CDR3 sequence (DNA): TGTGCCAGCAGTTTCACAGAGGGTCGGGCATATGGCTACACCTTC.

CDR3 nucleotide sequence: TGTGCCACAGTGGGGGGGGGCGCAGATACGCAGTATTTT. It specifies CATVGGGADTQYF. V is TRBV28 and J is TRBJ2-3; tentative D call: TRBD2 (7 bases). The CDR3 is 13 amino acids. Germline V CDR1 and CDR2: MDHEN, SYDVKM. Trimming shortened V by 10 bases and J by 4 bases, and 15 bases separated the two germline ends.

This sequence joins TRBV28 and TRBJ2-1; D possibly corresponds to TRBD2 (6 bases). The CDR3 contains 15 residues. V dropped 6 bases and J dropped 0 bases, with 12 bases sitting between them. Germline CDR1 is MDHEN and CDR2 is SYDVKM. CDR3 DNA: TGTGCCAGCAGCCCTAGCGTTAGCTCCTACAATGAGCAGTTCTTC. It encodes CASSPSVSSYNEQFF. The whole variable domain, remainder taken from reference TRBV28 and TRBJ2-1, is DVKVTQSSRYLVKRTGEKVFLECVQDMDHENMFWYRQDPGLGLRLIYFSYDVKMKEKGDIPEGYSVSREKKERFSLILESASTNQTSMYLCASSPSVSSYNEQFFGPGTRLTVL.

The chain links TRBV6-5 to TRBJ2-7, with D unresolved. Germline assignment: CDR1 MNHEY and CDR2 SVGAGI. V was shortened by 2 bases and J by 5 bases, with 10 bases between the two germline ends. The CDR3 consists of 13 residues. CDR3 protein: CASSYNLLDEQYF. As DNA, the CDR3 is TGTGCCAGCAGTTACAACCTCCTAGACGAGCAGTACTTC.

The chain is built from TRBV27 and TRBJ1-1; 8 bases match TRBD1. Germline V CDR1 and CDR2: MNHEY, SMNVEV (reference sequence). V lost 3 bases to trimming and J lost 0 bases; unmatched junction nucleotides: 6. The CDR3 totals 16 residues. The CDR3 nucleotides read TGTGCCAGCAGTTTTCTTGGACAGGGAATGAACACTGAAGCTTTCTTT. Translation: CASSFLGQGMNTEAFF.

CDR3 amino acids: CASSFRSGGTEAFF. CDR3 DNA sequence: TGTGCCAGCAGTTTCCGGTCAGGGGGCACTGAAGCTTTCTTT. The chain carries TRBV28 and TRBJ1-1, with TRBD1 identical over 7 bases. There are 14 residues in the CDR3. With V trimmed by 3 bases and J by 4 bases, 5 bases remained unmatched. The germline V gene has CDR1 MDHEN and CDR2 SYDVKM. Full variable domain (outside the CDR3, taken from reference TRBV28 and TRBJ1-1): DVKVTQSSRYLVKRTGEKVFLECVQDMDHENMFWYRQDPGLGLRLIYFSYDVKMKEKGDIPEGYSVSREKKERFSLILESASTNQTSMYLCASSFRSGGTEAFFGQGTRLTVV.

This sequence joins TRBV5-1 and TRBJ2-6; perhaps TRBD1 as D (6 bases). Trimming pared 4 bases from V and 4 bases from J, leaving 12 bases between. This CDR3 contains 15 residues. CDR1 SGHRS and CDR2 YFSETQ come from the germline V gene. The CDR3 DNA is TGCGCCAGCAGCGCCTCAGGGGCCGGGGCCAACGTCCTGACTTTC. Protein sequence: CASSASGAGANVLTF.

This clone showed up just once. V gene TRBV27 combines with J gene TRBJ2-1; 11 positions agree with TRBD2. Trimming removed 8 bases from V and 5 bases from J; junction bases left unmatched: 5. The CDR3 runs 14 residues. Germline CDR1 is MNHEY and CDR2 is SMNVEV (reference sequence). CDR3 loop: CASRSGRADNEQFF. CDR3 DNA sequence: TGTGCCAGCCGTAGCGGGAGGGCCGACAATGAGCAGTTCTTC.

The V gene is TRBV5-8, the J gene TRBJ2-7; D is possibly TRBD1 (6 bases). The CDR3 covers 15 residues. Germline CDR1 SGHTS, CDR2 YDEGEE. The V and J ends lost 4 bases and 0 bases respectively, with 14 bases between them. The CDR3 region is CASSHRERTSYEQYF. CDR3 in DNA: TGTGCCAGCAGCCACAGGGAAAGGACCTCCTACGAGCAGTACTTC. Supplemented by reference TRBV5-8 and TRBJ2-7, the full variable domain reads EAGVTQSPTHLIKTRGQQATLRCSPISGHTSVYWYQQALGLGLQFLLWYDEGEERNRGNFPPRFSGRQFPNYSSELNVNALELEDSALYLCASSHRERTSYEQYFGPGTRLTVT.

The CDR3 DNA reads as TGTGCCAGCAGCCGTGGGGGGGATCCCAATGAGCAGTTCTTC. It yields the protein CASSRGGDPNEQFF. The chain is built from TRBV6-5 and TRBJ2-1; the match to TRBD2 covers 7 bases. The trim removed 6 bases at V and 6 bases at J, leaving 8 bases unmatched. This CDR3 region has 14 residues. Germline V gene data show CDR1 as MNHEY and CDR2 as SVGAGI.